The next 8 T cell receptor beta chains were all read from a single sample in a study of shared clonotypes between healthy human individuals (dated by TCRdb to the early 2020s). The library relied on the immunoSEQ multiplex PCR assay. The source is immuneACCESS, and TCRdb retained only in-frame sequences with V and J called. Part of the clones is not carried over; for the studies checked, unresolved V genes explain less than half of this, and the remainder is unexplained. The sample yields about a million clones; roughly 80% were counted once. The biggest ten clones account for over 0.8% of the sample. The sample was memory CD4+ T cells from PBMCs. Explained via the paper, the cell subset or site label denotes: CD45RA-negative fraction. The source of these receptors is a man in his late teens or twenties in good health. Some clones in this sample may be carry-over from other donors' samples.

The chain is built from TRBV11-3 and TRBJ2-7; tentative D call: TRBD2 (7 bases). This CDR3 comprises 15 residues. With 5 bases removed from V and 6 bases from J, the gap between germline ends came to 20 bases. The germline V gene encodes CDR1 SGHNT and CDR2 YENEEA. The CDR3 sequence is CASSAFGGAPSEQYF. The CDR3 coding sequence is TGTGCCAGCAGCGCTTTTGGGGGGGCGCCTTCCGAGCAGTACTTC.

This chain joins TRBV2 and TRBJ1-2, with no clear D. CDR3 length equals 13 residues. Germline V gene data show CDR1 as SNHLY and CDR2 as FYNNEI. The V gene lost 11 bases and the J gene lost 0 bases, with 13 bases spanning the gap. CDR3: CAGGSRANYGYTF. The CDR3 nucleotides are TGTGCCGGAGGGTCCCGAGCTAACTATGGCTACACCTTC.

CDR3 amino acids: CASSSRTGLNEKLFF. The CDR3 nucleotides read TGTGCCAGCAGTTCTCGGACAGGGCTTAATGAAAAACTGTTTTTT. V and J are TRBV28 and TRBJ1-4; 8 bases map to TRBD1. CDR3 length: 15 residues. Germline V lookup: CDR1 MDHEN, CDR2 SYDVKM. V shed 4 bases and J 4 bases; nucleotides not matched to a gene: 5. Drawing the rest from reference TRBV28 and TRBJ1-4, the complete variable domain is DVKVTQSSRYLVKRTGEKVFLECVQDMDHENMFWYRQDPGLGLRLIYFSYDVKMKEKGDIPEGYSVSREKKERFSLILESASTNQTSMYLCASSSRTGLNEKLFFGSGTQLSVL.

CDR3 protein: CASSHRDLGTGELFF. CDR3 nucleotide sequence: TGTGCCAGCAGCCACCGGGACTTGGGGACCGGGGAGCTGTTTTTT. This chain connects TRBV7-9 to TRBJ2-2; a weak D match, TRBD2 (6 bases). The CDR3 totals 15 residues. Germline CDR1 SEHNR, CDR2 FQNEAQ (reference sequence). V gave up 5 bases and J gave up 5 bases, with 15 bases separating them.

The chain is built from TRBV15 and TRBJ2-1; 7 bases map to TRBD2. The CDR3 extends over 16 amino acids. CDR1 and CDR2 (germline): LNHNV, YYDKDF (reference sequence). Unmatched junction bases numbered 5, after V lost 0 bases and J lost 3 bases. This chain's CDR3 is CATSRDRASGYNEQFF. The CDR3 DNA follows: TGTGCCACCAGCAGAGATAGGGCTAGCGGCTACAATGAGCAGTTCTTC.

Concerning this clone itself: The sample carries other DNA sequences with the same CDR3. The rearrangement links TRBV7-3 to TRBJ2-1, with D possibly TRBD2 on 6 matching bases. Germline-derived CDR1 and CDR2 are SGHTA and FQGTGA. The CDR3 sequence is 14 residues long. Deletions cut 5 bases from V and 4 bases from J, with 12 bases between. CDR3 protein: CASSPGTGYNEQFF. The DNA of the CDR3 is TGTGCCAGCAGCCCGGGGACTGGGTACAATGAGCAGTTCTTC.

Comment on this clone: The same CDR3 also results from other DNA sequences found in this sample. This chain uses TRBV9 with TRBJ1-1; 7 nucleotides match TRBD1. V shed 0 bases, J shed 2 bases, and the junction held 4 bases outside the gene matches. CDR3 size: 15 residues. CDR1 SGDLS and CDR2 YYNGEE come from the germline V gene. CDR3 amino acids: CASSVVGQTNTEAFF. CDR3 nucleotides: TGTGCCAGCAGCGTAGTGGGACAGACAAACACTGAAGCTTTCTTT.

This clone was counted only a few times. The V call is TRBV4-3, the J call TRBJ2-7; 9 nucleotides match TRBD2. Germline CDR1 reads LGHNA; CDR2 reads YSLEER. Unmatched junction bases numbered 10, after V lost 4 bases and J lost 0 bases. The length of the CDR3 is 17 residues. CDR3 DNA: TGCGCCAGCAGCCGGATGGCTCTAGCGGGGCCCTCCTACGAGCAGTACTTC. It translates to CASSRMALAGPSYEQYF.